What follows are 24 T cell receptor beta chains derived from one specimen sequenced in a study of OX40 agonist ivuxolimab in advanced cancers. Measured with immunoSEQ multiplex PCR; TCRdb has only the in-frame clones, and not every one. Of approximately 16,000 clones in the sample, 65% to 90% were seen once. The material sequenced was CD4+ or CD8+ T cells sorted from blood, taken in a trial of the OX40 agonist ivuxolimab. Source of these receptors: an adult with an advanced solid tumor such as melanoma, head and neck, liver or kidney cancer.

The chain couples TRBV18 to TRBJ2-3; D gene ambiguous. Per germline, CDR1 KGHSH and CDR2 LQKENI. This CDR3 has 15 residues. V was clipped by 2 bases and J by 0 bases, with 9 bases between them. In DNA form, the CDR3 reads TGTGCCAGCTCACCAGTGGCAGAGAGCACAGATACGCAGTATTTT. Its protein product is CASSPVAESTDTQYF.

J is TRBJ1-2 and V is TRBV19, with no clear D. Trimming left V 6 bases short and J 8 bases short, with 22 bases between. Germline V CDR1 and CDR2: LNHDA, SQIVND (reference sequence). This CDR3 is 15 amino acids long. DNA of the CDR3: TGTGCCAGTAGGCCCCCCGAAGAGTATCCAATAGGCTACACCTTC. It is translated as CASRPPEEYPIGYTF.

The V call is TRBV14, the J call TRBJ1-3; no firm D call. The CDR3 extends over 16 amino acids. CDR1 is SGHDN and CDR2 is FVKESK in the germline V gene. Trimming removed 1 base from V and 0 bases from J, with 10 bases in between. CDR3 protein: CASSQGRPFSGNTIYF. The CDR3 DNA sequence: TGTGCCAGCAGCCAAGGCAGGCCCTTCTCTGGAAACACCATATATTTT.

This clone was seen once. V is TRBV30 and J is TRBJ1-1; weak D call: TRBD1 (5 bases). The germline V gene encodes CDR1 GTSNPN and CDR2 SVGIG (reference sequence). The length of the CDR3 is 12 residues. V lost 3 bases, J lost 0 bases, and 5 bases lay in between. The DNA for the CDR3 is TGTGCCTGGAGGGGACTGAACACTGAAGCTTTCTTT. Translation: CAWRGLNTEAFF. Full variable domain (missing parts from reference TRBV30 and TRBJ1-1): SQTIHQWPATLVQPVGSPLSLECTVEGTSNPNLYWYRQAAGRGLQLLFYSVGIGQISSEVPQNLSASRPQDRQFILSSKKLLLSDSGFYLCAWRGLNTEAFFGQGTRLTVV.

V gene TRBV18 combines with J gene TRBJ2-2; 7 nucleotides align to TRBD1. The CDR3 covers 14 residues. Germline V gene sequence: CDR1 KGHSH, CDR2 LQKENI. The V segment lost 3 bases and the J segment 3 bases; nucleotides outside the gene matches: 1. The DNA for the CDR3 is TGTGCCAGCTCACCCCAGGGGGACACCGGGGAGCTGTTTTTT. Translated, it gives CASSPQGDTGELFF.

The chain couples TRBV14 to TRBJ2-7; no clear D gene. CDR1 is SGHDN, CDR2 FVKESK, per germline. The CDR3 runs 16 residues. Trimming took off 1 base at V and 4 bases at J, with 17 bases between the two ends. The CDR3 protein is CASSQVAPTLGYEQYF. CDR3 coding DNA: TGTGCCAGCAGCCAAGTAGCCCCGACTCTGGGATACGAGCAGTACTTC.

This sequence joins TRBV7-2 and TRBJ2-1; D is unresolved. V was trimmed by 5 bases and J by 9 bases, leaving 11 bases between them. Germline CDR1 is SGHTA and CDR2 is FQGNSA. CDR3 size: 12 residues. Here the CDR3 reads CASSPSFGEQFF. CDR3 coding DNA: TGTGCCAGCAGCCCAAGTTTCGGTGAGCAGTTCTTC.

The rearrangement joins TRBV28 to TRBJ2-1, with D tentatively TRBD1 or TRBD2 (6 bases each). The V gene lost 7 bases and the J gene lost 10 bases, with 14 bases spanning the gap. Germline V CDR1 and CDR2: MDHEN, SYDVKM. CDR3 length equals 12 residues. Written as DNA, the CDR3 is TGTGCCAGCACCACAGGGACTTTGGAGCAGTTCTTC. It yields the protein CASTTGTLEQFF. The variable domain in full, completed from reference TRBV28 and TRBJ2-1, reads DVKVTQSSRYLVKRTGEKVFLECVQDMDHENMFWYRQDPGLGLRLIYFSYDVKMKEKGDIPEGYSVSREKKERFSLILESASTNQTSMYLCASTTGTLEQFFGPGTRLTVL.

V is TRBV10-3 and J is TRBJ2-5; D not certain. The ends were cut back, 3 bases at V and 3 bases at J, with 8 bases in the middle. CDR3 length: 13 amino acids. CDR1 and CDR2 (germline): ENHRY, SYGVKD. The CDR3 DNA follows: TGTGCCATCAGTGATCCCCGAAAAGAGACCCAGTACTTC. Translation gives CAISDPRKETQYF.

The chain carries TRBV30 and TRBJ1-6; TRBD1 is a possible D gene (5 bases). The V gene lost 4 bases and the J gene lost 0 bases, with 13 bases spanning the gap. Germline values: CDR1 GTSNPN, CDR2 SVGIG (reference sequence). This CDR3 is 16 amino acids long. CDR3: CAWTKAGSSYNSPLHF. The CDR3 DNA reads as TGTGCCTGGACCAAAGCAGGGTCCTCCTATAATTCACCCCTCCACTTT. Drawing the rest from reference TRBV30 and TRBJ1-6, the complete variable domain is SQTIHQWPATLVQPVGSPLSLECTVEGTSNPNLYWYRQAAGRGLQLLFYSVGIGQISSEVPQNLSASRPQDRQFILSSKKLLLSDSGFYLCAWTKAGSSYNSPLHFGNGTRLTVT.

This clone was seen a single time. The chain has TRBV5-1 and TRBJ2-3, with D perhaps matching TRBD2 (6 bases). CDR1 is SGHRS and CDR2 is YFSETQ in the germline V gene. There are 16 residues in the CDR3. V was clipped by 0 bases and J by 0 bases, with 11 bases between them. The DNA of the CDR3 is TGCGCCAGCAGCTTGGAAGGCGGGAAAAGCACAGATACGCAGTATTTT. This codes for CASSLEGGKSTDTQYF.

The V gene is TRBV6-5, the J gene TRBJ2-3; 7 positions agree with TRBD1. V lost 4 bases to trimming and J lost 3 bases; unmatched junction nucleotides: 7. The CDR3 runs 15 residues. Looked up from germline, CDR1 is MNHEY and CDR2 is SVGAGI. CDR3 loop: CASSSRGFGTDTQYF. DNA for the CDR3: TGTGCCAGCAGTTCCAGGGGGTTTGGGACAGATACGCAGTATTTT.

The gene calls are TRBV7-2 and TRBJ1-2; maybe TRBD1 (5 bases). CDR1 and CDR2 (germline): SGHTA, FQGNSA. Trimming cost V 2 bases and J 5 bases, with 9 bases left between them. This CDR3 has 13 amino acids. CDR3 DNA: TGTGCCAGCAGCTTACAGGGAGAGTATGGCTACACCTTC. Translation: CASSLQGEYGYTF.

On this clone itself: Its ends do not fully match the called genes, so a read error is possible. The gene calls are TRBV25-1 and TRBJ2-4; perhaps TRBD1 as D (6 bases). The CDR3 is 13 residues long. Germline V gives CDR1 MGHDK, CDR2 SYGVNS. The CDR3 is CASSDHPGQGLHF. DNA of the CDR3: TGTGCCAGCAGTGATCATCCGGGCCAGGGGTTGCACTTC.

The chain is built from TRBV28 and TRBJ2-3; possibly TRBD2 for D (5 bases). The CDR3 has 12 residues. Trimming shortened V by 2 bases and J by 12 bases, and 12 bases separated the two germline ends. Germline V CDR1 and CDR2: MDHEN, SYDVKM. The CDR3 DNA reads as TGTGCCAGCAGTTTAGGAGGCGTCTCTCAGTATTTT. It translates to CASSLGGVSQYF.

V is TRBV19 and J is TRBJ2-7; tentatively, D is TRBD2 (5 bases). The CDR3 loop spans 16 amino acids. Germline V gives CDR1 LNHDA, CDR2 SQIVND (reference sequence). Trimming left V 3 bases short and J 4 bases short, with 19 bases between. CDR3 residues: CASSMNRLAGGYEQYF. CDR3 bases: TGTGCCAGTAGTATGAACCGGCTAGCTGGAGGTTACGAGCAGTACTTC.

This clone has more than one count but fewer than ten. This rearrangement joins TRBV4-2 to TRBJ2-1; TRBD1 matches at 7 bases. The CDR3 loop spans 14 amino acids. CDR1 is LGHNA and CDR2 is YNFKEQ in the germline V gene. V dropped 0 bases and J dropped 16; count of bases not matched to a gene: 12. The CDR3 protein is CASSQDLGEGAGFF. The CDR3 DNA is TGTGCCAGCAGCCAAGATTTGGGAGAGGGGGCGGGTTTCTTC.

The genes are TRBV5-1 and TRBJ2-1, with D tentatively TRBD1 (5 bases). V lost 4 bases and J lost 6, with 14 bases in between. This CDR3 spans 14 amino acids. Germline CDR1 is SGHRS and CDR2 is YFSETQ. The DNA of the CDR3 is TGCGCCAGCAGCACTCAGGGATCAGGCAATGAGCAGTTCTTC. It translates to CASSTQGSGNEQFF.

This clone was recorded only once. This sequence joins TRBV30 and TRBJ2-1, with 10 bases fitting TRBD2. Trimming took 4 bases from V and 9 from J; bases not matched to a gene: 6. The CDR3 consists of 13 residues. Germline values: CDR1 GTSNPN, CDR2 SVGIG (reference sequence). DNA of the CDR3: TGTGCCTGGACTAGCGGGAGCATGACTGAGCAGTTCTTC. This encodes CAWTSGSMTEQFF.

The chain is built from TRBV5-4 and TRBJ2-2, with D unclear. In germline, CDR1 is SGHNT, CDR2 YYREEE (reference sequence). This CDR3 has 15 residues. The V gene lost 2 bases and the J gene lost 6 bases, with 14 bases spanning the gap. CDR3 coding DNA: TGTGCCAGCAGCTTCCGTGCGACCCCGTCCGGGGAGCTGTTTTTT. It translates to CASSFRATPSGELFF.

This sequence joins TRBV5-3 and TRBJ1-3, with no clear D. TRBV5-3 is labeled an ORF, and its function is uncertain. The CDR3 sequence is 16 residues long. V lost 2 bases and J 0 bases, leaving 12 bases between the germline ends. CDR3 loop: CARSFLGCHSGNTIYF. The CDR3 DNA reads as TGTGCCAGAAGCTTCCTCGGGTGCCACTCTGGAAACACCATATATTTT.

The rearrangement joins TRBV18 to TRBJ1-2, with D perhaps matching TRBD1 (5 bases). V was pared by 2 bases and J by 9 bases, with 22 bases between. Germline CDR1 and CDR2: KGHSH and LQKENI. CDR3 length: 16 residues. The CDR3 nucleotides read TGTGCCAGCTCACCAGGAGTTACAGGCGGCGGGGGAAGCTACACCTTC. Its translation: CASSPGVTGGGGSYTF.

The rearrangement joins TRBV5-4 to TRBJ2-1; D is ambiguous. The CDR3 loop spans 14 amino acids. With 3 bases removed from V and 6 bases from J, the gap between germline ends came to 13 bases. The V gene's germline CDR1 is SGHNT and CDR2 YYREEE (reference sequence). The CDR3 DNA follows: TGTGCCAGCAGCTATCGGACGGCCGGCAATGAGCAGTTCTTC. Amino acids: CASSYRTAGNEQFF.

The chain couples TRBV21-1 to TRBJ2-7; the table's D call, TRBD1, has no DNA check behind it. TRBV21-1 is a recognized pseudogene. CDR3 length: 15 residues. In nucleotides, the CDR3 is TGTGCCAGCAGAGTTGGGCTACACGTGTTAGACGAGCAGTACTTC. Translation: CASRVGLHVLDEQYF.